Following are 20 T cell receptor beta chains from one sample sequenced in a study of CD8+ T cells in alopecia areata. As to treatment: oral pan-JAK inhibitor, 5-10 mg twice daily. Sequencing relied on a cDNA template that was reverse transcribed from extracted RNA. The table came from immunoSEQ multiplex PCR; TCRdb's copy has only in-frame clones and leaves some out. The table records about 220,000 clones, 50% to 70% of them present only once. The starting material was CD4+ T cells sorted from blood, obtained at week 4, from a patient treated with tofacitinib. All receptors derive from a human donor with alopecia areata.

The gene calls are TRBV29-1 and TRBJ1-1, with D unclear. This CDR3 is 13 amino acids long. Trimming pared 3 bases from V and 0 bases from J, leaving 8 bases between. Germline V gene sequence: CDR1 SQVTM, CDR2 ANQGSEA. The chain's CDR3 is CSVDATLNTEAFF. DNA of the CDR3: TGCAGCGTTGATGCCACCTTGAACACTGAAGCTTTCTTT.

The chain links TRBV6-5 to TRBJ2-1; D gene unclear. The V and J ends lost 4 bases and 2 bases respectively, with 9 bases between them. Per germline, CDR1 MNHEY and CDR2 SVGAGI. The CDR3 sequence is 14 residues long. CDR3 DNA sequence: TGTGCCAGCAGTTCCAGTCCCCCCTACAATGAGCAGTTCTTC. It specifies CASSSSPPYNEQFF.

V gene TRBV30 combines with J gene TRBJ1-1, with 7 bases that match TRBD1. Germline CDR1 GTSNPN, CDR2 SVGIG (reference sequence). The CDR3 covers 15 residues. The V gene end was trimmed by 4 bases and the J gene end by 1 base; junction bases not matched to a gene: 9. CDR3 DNA sequence: TGTGCCTGGACCAAACCGGACAGGCGGAACACTGAAGCTTTCTTT. Translation gives CAWTKPDRRNTEAFF. The full variable domain, with the rest looked up from reference TRBV30 and TRBJ1-1, is SQTIHQWPATLVQPVGSPLSLECTVEGTSNPNLYWYRQAAGRGLQLLFYSVGIGQISSEVPQNLSASRPQDRQFILSSKKLLLSDSGFYLCAWTKPDRRNTEAFFGQGTRLTVV.

The chain couples TRBV6-1 to TRBJ1-5; 8 positions match TRBD1. V dropped 6 bases and J dropped 1; count of bases not matched to a gene: 5. There are 15 residues in the CDR3. Germline V gene sequence: CDR1 MNHNS, CDR2 SASEGT. This chain's CDR3 is CASRWTGKSNQPQHF. The CDR3 DNA reads TGTGCCAGCAGGTGGACAGGGAAGAGCAATCAGCCCCAGCATTTT.

The DNA of the CDR3 is TGCAGCGTTGAAGAAACAGGGCACTCTACTAGGTACAATGAGCAGTTCTTC. This encodes CSVEETGHSTRYNEQFF. V usage is TRBV29-1 and J usage is TRBJ2-1; the D gene is possibly TRBD1 (6 bases). Germline values: CDR1 SQVTM, CDR2 ANQGSEA. The CDR3 contains 17 residues. With 0 bases removed from V and 4 bases from J, the gap between germline ends came to 19 bases.

The CDR3 DNA reads TGTGCCTGGAGTACCACGACAGAAAATTCACCCCTCCACTTT. It encodes CAWSTTTENSPLHF. The V call is TRBV30, the J call TRBJ1-6; tentative D call: TRBD1 (5 bases). The V gene's germline CDR1 is GTSNPN and CDR2 SVGIG (reference sequence). This CDR3 has 14 amino acids. V was trimmed by 2 bases and J by 7 bases, leaving 12 bases between them.

V gene TRBV5-4 combines with J gene TRBJ1-2; D is undetermined. The V end was cut by 0 bases, the J end by 1 base, with 10 bases between. The germline CDR1 and CDR2 sequences are SGHNT and YYREEE (reference sequence). The CDR3 extends over 15 amino acids. CDR3 nucleotide sequence: TGTGCCAGCAGCTTGGATGTCGGTTTTAACTATGGCTACACCTTC. Amino acids: CASSLDVGFNYGYTF.

This rearrangement joins TRBV7-8 to TRBJ2-3; D unclear. Germline V gene sequence: CDR1 SGHVS, CDR2 FQNEAQ. The CDR3 covers 14 residues. Trimming pared 2 bases from V and 2 bases from J, leaving 8 bases between. The CDR3 DNA sequence: TGTGCCAGCAGCTTAAAGGGTCCCACAGATACGCAGTATTTT. Translating it yields CASSLKGPTDTQYF. The complete variable domain, with remaining parts taken from reference TRBV7-8 and TRBJ2-3, reads GAGVSQSPRYKVAKRGQDVALRCDPISGHVSLFWYQQALGQGPEFLTYFQNEAQLDKSGLPSDRFFAERPEGSVSTLKIQRTQQEDSAVYLCASSLKGPTDTQYFGPGTRLTVL.

V is TRBV29-1 and J is TRBJ2-3; D is uncertain. V lost 5 bases, J lost 3 bases, and 9 bases lay in between. The CDR3 covers 12 residues. Germline V lookup: CDR1 SQVTM, CDR2 ANQGSEA. CDR3 in DNA: TGCAGCGTTCCTTGGCGGACAGATACGCAGTATTTT. Protein product: CSVPWRTDTQYF.

This chain uses TRBV29-1 with TRBJ1-2; D not resolved. The V and J ends lost 7 bases and 0 bases respectively, with 15 bases between them. Germline V gene lookup returns CDR1 SQVTM and CDR2 ANQGSEA. The CDR3 runs 14 residues. The CDR3 nucleotides read TGCAGCGCGGTACGGACGGCCACTAACTATGGCTACACCTTC. The encoded protein is CSAVRTATNYGYTF.

This clone was picked up a small number of times. The chain couples TRBV29-1 to TRBJ2-3; 7 bases fit TRBD1. The CDR3 extends over 13 amino acids. V lost 4 bases and J lost 5; bases outside the gene matches: 6. Looked up from germline, CDR1 is SQVTM and CDR2 is ANQGSEA. The CDR3 nucleotides read TGCAGCGTTGGTAGGGGGCCAGGAGATACGCAGTATTTT. As protein: CSVGRGPGDTQYF.

The chain carries TRBV4-2 and TRBJ2-3; D unclear. The length of the CDR3 is 15 residues. Trimming pared 0 bases from V and 0 bases from J, leaving 7 bases between. The V gene's germline CDR1 is LGHNA and CDR2 YNFKEQ. DNA of the CDR3: TGTGCCAGCAGCCAAGATGCGGCTAGCACAGATACGCAGTATTTT. Residues: CASSQDAASTDTQYF.

This clone was counted between two and nine times. The chain combines TRBV4-3 with TRBJ1-6; 8 nucleotides agree with TRBD1. The germline V gene has CDR1 LGHNA and CDR2 YSLEER. This CDR3 region has 17 residues. Germline trimming cut 0 bases from V and 5 bases from J; bases unmatched to any gene: 6. CDR3 protein: CASSQEGQGINNSPLHF. In DNA, the CDR3 is TGCGCCAGCAGCCAAGAAGGACAGGGCATTAATAATTCACCCCTCCACTTT.

The chain carries TRBV11-2 and TRBJ1-2, with D uncertain. Germline V gene lookup returns CDR1 SGHAT and CDR2 FQNNGV. There are 14 residues in the CDR3. The ends were cut back, 2 bases at V and 5 bases at J, with 12 bases in the middle. The CDR3 coding sequence is TGTGCCAGCAGCTTAAAGTCTAACGGTTATGGCTACACCTTC. This gives the protein CASSLKSNGYGYTF. Combining the CDR3 with reference TRBV11-2 and TRBJ1-2 gives the whole variable domain EAGVAQSPRYKIIEKRQSVAFWCNPISGHATLYWYQQILGQGPKLLIQFQNNGVVDDSQLPKDRFSAERLKGVDSTLKIQPAKLEDSAVYLCASSLKSNGYGYTFGSGTRLTVV.

This chain connects TRBV2 to TRBJ1-5, with TRBD1 as a possible D gene (6 bases). Trimming took off 4 bases at V and 7 bases at J, with 17 bases between the two ends. Germline V gene lookup returns CDR1 SNHLY and CDR2 FYNNEI. The CDR3 length is 15 residues. CDR3: CASSGEGGLRQPQHF. The CDR3, as DNA: TGTGCCAGCAGTGGTGAGGGGGGCCTTAGGCAGCCCCAGCATTTT.

The V and J genes are TRBV4-1 and TRBJ1-2; 7 bases are shared with TRBD1. The CDR3 covers 13 residues. Per the germline V gene, CDR1 is MGHRA and CDR2 is YSYEKL. Unmatched junction bases numbered 7, after V lost 6 bases and J lost 6 bases. CDR3 region: CASSRGQIDGYTF. CDR3 nucleotides: TGCGCCAGCAGTCGGGGACAGATAGATGGCTACACCTTC.

This chain joins TRBV7-2 and TRBJ2-1, with 8 nucleotides matching TRBD1. The germline V gene has CDR1 SGHTA and CDR2 FQGNSA. The CDR3 runs to 15 residues. V lost 5 bases and J lost 4; bases outside the gene matches: 7. For the CDR3, the DNA is TGTGCCAGCAGCCTCGGACAGGGCGGATACAATGAGCAGTTCTTC. It encodes CASSLGQGGYNEQFF.

This clone occurred a few times. The rearrangement uses TRBV27 and TRBJ2-1; D might be TRBD2 (7 bases). Between the trimmed V and J ends, which lost 2 bases and 7 bases, there was a span of 18 bases. CDR3 length: 16 residues. Germline lookup yields CDR1 MNHEY and CDR2 SMNVEV (reference sequence). The DNA for the CDR3 is TGTGCCAGCAGTTTAGAGCGTCGGGGGCGGGGGAATGAGCAGTTCTTC. This translates into CASSLERRGRGNEQFF.

The chain combines TRBV6-1 with TRBJ2-1; the D call may be TRBD1 or TRBD2 (5 bases each). Trimming took 4 bases from V and 2 from J, leaving 24 bases between them. CDR1 is MNHNS and CDR2 is SASEGT in the germline V gene. This CDR3 spans 19 amino acids. The CDR3 nucleotides are TGTGCCAGCAGTGCTTATCCCCCGGGACCCTTTATGACCTACAATGAGCAGTTCTTC. Its protein product is CASSAYPPGPFMTYNEQFF.

This chain connects TRBV4-3 to TRBJ2-2; the D gene is possibly TRBD1 (6 bases). Per the germline V gene, CDR1 is LGHNA and CDR2 is YSLEER. There are 16 residues in the CDR3. The V end was cut by 0 bases, the J end by 8 bases, with 16 bases between. For the CDR3, the DNA is TGCGCCAGCAGCCAAGAAATCACAGGGACGAGGGGGGAGCTGTTTTTT. Its protein is CASSQEITGTRGELFF.